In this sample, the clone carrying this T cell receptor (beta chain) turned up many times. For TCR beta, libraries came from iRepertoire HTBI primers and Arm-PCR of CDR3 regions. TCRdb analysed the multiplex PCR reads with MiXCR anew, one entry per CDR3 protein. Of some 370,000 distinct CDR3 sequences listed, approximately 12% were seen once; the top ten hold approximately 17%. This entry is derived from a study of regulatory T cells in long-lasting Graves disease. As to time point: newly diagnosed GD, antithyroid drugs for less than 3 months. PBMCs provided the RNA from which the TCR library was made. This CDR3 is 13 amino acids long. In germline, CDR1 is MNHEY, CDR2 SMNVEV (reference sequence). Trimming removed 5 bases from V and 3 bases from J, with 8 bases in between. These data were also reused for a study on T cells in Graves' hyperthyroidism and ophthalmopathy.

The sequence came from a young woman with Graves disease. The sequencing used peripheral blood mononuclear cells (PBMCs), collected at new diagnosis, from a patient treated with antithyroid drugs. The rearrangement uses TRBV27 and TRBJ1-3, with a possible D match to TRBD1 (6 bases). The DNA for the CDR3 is TGTGCCAGCAGTGGGGGGCTTGGAAACACCATATATTTT. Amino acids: CASSGGLGNTIYF.